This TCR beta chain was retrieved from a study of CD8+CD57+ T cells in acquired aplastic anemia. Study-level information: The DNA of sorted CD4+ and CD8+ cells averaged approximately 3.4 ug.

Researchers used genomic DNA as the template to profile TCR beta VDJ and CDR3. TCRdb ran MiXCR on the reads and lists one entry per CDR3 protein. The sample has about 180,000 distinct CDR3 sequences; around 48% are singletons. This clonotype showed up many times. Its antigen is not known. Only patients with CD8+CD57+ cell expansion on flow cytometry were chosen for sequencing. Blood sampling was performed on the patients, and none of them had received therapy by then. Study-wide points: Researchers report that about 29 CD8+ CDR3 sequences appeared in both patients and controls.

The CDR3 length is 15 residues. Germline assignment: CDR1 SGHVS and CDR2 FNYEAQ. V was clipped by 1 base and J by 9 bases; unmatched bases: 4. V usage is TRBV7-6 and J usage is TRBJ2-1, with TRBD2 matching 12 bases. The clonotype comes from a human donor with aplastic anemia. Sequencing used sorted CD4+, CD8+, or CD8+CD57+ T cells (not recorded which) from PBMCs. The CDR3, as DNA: TGTGCCAGCAGCTTAGTGGCTAGCGGGGGGGGTGAGCAGTTCTTC. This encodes CASSLVASGGGEQFF.